This passage covers 14 T cell receptor beta chains from one sample sequenced in a study of T cell clonality in common variable immunodeficiency. The method was immunoSEQ multiplex PCR; TCRdb's version includes in-frame clones alone and lacks a portion of them. Captured here are around 55,000 clones, none seen once; the top ten comprise more than 1.5%. Material: peripheral blood mononuclear cells. The receptors were sampled from a person between 18 and 69 years old in good health.

This clone occurred a few times. The read stops 3 residues short of the end of the CDR3; the missing end is completed from the germline J gene. This chain connects TRBV19 to TRBJ2-4, with 8 positions matching TRBD1. This CDR3 comprises 18 residues. Per germline, CDR1 LNHDA and CDR2 SQIVND (reference sequence). CDR3 DNA (partial): TGTGCCAGTAGTATAGATCCTCCGGGACAGGAGGGGGCTAATGGT. Its protein product is CASSIDPPGQEGANG. The CDR3 in full is CASSIDPPGQEGANGQYF.

There are many counts of this clone. Relative to the germline gene, one junction end is altered; a read error may explain this. CDR3 region: CASCEQGAYGYTF. CDR3 bases read: TGTGCCAGCTGTGAACAGGGGGCCTATGGC. This chain connects TRBV6-1 to TRBJ1-2; 9 positions agree with TRBD1. The read is 3 residues too short to cover the CDR3 end, so that end is filled in from the germline J gene. The length of the CDR3 is 13 residues. Germline V gene sequence: CDR1 MNHNS, CDR2 SASEGT.

About this clone: The read comes to an end 3 residues before the CDR3 does, leaving the germline J gene to fill in the end. The chain combines TRBV10-3 with TRBJ2-1, with 11 nucleotides matching TRBD2. J lost 1 base, V lost 6 bases, and 5 bases had no gene match. The germline gives CDR1 ENHRY, CDR2 SYGVKD. This CDR3 has 16 residues. CDR3: CAIRGTSGSSYNEQFF. CDR3 bases read: TGTGCCATCAGGGGAACTAGCGGGAGTTCCTACAATGAG.

A word on this clone: Read coverage stops 3 residues before the CDR3 terminus; the germline J gene supplies the remainder. The chain employs TRBV19 and TRBJ2-7; 7 nucleotides agree with TRBD2. Trimming at V came to 3 bases and at J to 2 bases, leaving 13 bases not matched to a gene. The CDR3 spans 17 residues. CDR1 is LNHDA, CDR2 SQIVND, per germline (reference sequence). CDR3 residues: CASSIASPASGTYEQYF. CDR3 DNA (partial): TGTGCCAGTAGTATTGCGAGCCCGGCTAGCGGAACCTACGAG. Based on the CDR3 plus reference TRBV19 and TRBJ2-7, the full variable domain is DGGITQSPKYLFRKEGQNVTLSCEQNLNHDAMYWYRQDPGQGLRLIYYSQIVNDFQKGDIAEGYSVSREKKESFPLTVTSAQKNPTAFYLCASSIASPASGTYEQYFGPGTRLTVT.

With regard to this clone: The CDR3 end is not reached by the read, which stops 3 residues before it; the germline J gene fills it in. J is TRBJ1-2 and V is TRBV5-1; 8 nucleotides align to TRBD1. The CDR3 is 16 amino acids. Per the germline V gene, CDR1 is SGHRS and CDR2 is YFSETQ. The CDR3 DNA, read in part, is TGCGCCAGCAGCTTCGCCCCACCAGGGGGCGCGGAGACC. Residues: CASSFAPPGGAET. The whole CDR3 reads CASSFAPPGGAETYTF.

This clone came up a few times. Read coverage stops 3 residues before the CDR3 terminus; the germline J gene supplies the remainder. This chain joins TRBV6-2 or TRBV6-3 and TRBJ2-4; possibly TRBD2 for D (5 bases). Germline V CDR1 and CDR2: MNHEY, SVGEGT. This CDR3 region has 16 residues. CDR3 DNA (partial): TGTGCCAGCACCCACGGAGGAGATGCATCTAACTATGGT. This sequence encodes CASTHGGDASNYG. The CDR3 in full is CASTHGGDASNYGQYF.

This clone showed up many times. The CDR3 is cut off 3 residues early in the read; its end comes from the germline J gene. The V call is TRBV20-1, the J call TRBJ2-7, with TRBD1 matching 7 bases. The germline V gene encodes CDR1 DFQATT and CDR2 SNEGSKA (reference sequence). V lost 6 bases to trimming and J lost 4 bases; unmatched junction nucleotides: 12. The CDR3 runs to 14 residues. This CDR3 reads CSALDRATLYEQYF. CDR3 DNA (partial): TGCAGTGCATTAGACAGGGCTACTCTTTACGAG.

This clone came up many times. At one end the junction does not follow the germline gene, possibly because of a read error. The CDR3 goes on 3 residues after the read ends, and that part is filled in from the germline J gene. V and J are TRBV4-2 and TRBJ1-2; D is perhaps TRBD1 (5 bases). The CDR3 is made up of 15 amino acids. Germline CDR1 LGHNA, CDR2 YNFKEQ. CDR3 amino acids: CASSHQQAWGYGYTF. CDR3 DNA (partial): TGCGCCAGCAGCCATCAACAGGCGTGGGGTTATGGC.

The sample holds a few counts of this clone. Read coverage stops 3 residues before the CDR3 terminus; the germline J gene supplies the remainder. The V gene is TRBV7-9, the J gene TRBJ2-3; D is unresolved. Per germline, CDR1 SEHNR and CDR2 FQNEAQ (reference sequence). CDR3 length equals 11 residues. CDR3 bases read: TGTGCCAGCAGCTTATTAGAGACG. As protein: CASSLLET. The whole CDR3 sequence reads CASSLLETQYF.

This clone was observed a handful of times. The sequence runs out 3 residues before the end of the CDR3; the remainder is reconstructed from the germline J gene. This chain connects TRBV5-1 to TRBJ2-1; maybe TRBD1 (6 bases). Trimming took 0 bases from V and 8 from J, leaving 9 bases between them. CDR1 and CDR2 (germline): SGHRS, YFSETQ. This CDR3 is 13 amino acids long. CDR3 amino acids: CASSLAGADEQFF. The CDR3 DNA, read in part, is TGCGCCAGCAGCTTGGCAGGGGCGGATGAG.

The sample holds many counts of this clone. The CDR3 end lies 3 residues beyond the end of the read and is filled in from the germline J gene. The chain employs TRBV19 and TRBJ2-6; a weak D match, TRBD2 (5 bases). The CDR3 runs to 15 residues. Germline loops: CDR1 LNHDA, CDR2 SQIVND (reference sequence). The CDR3 region is CASSISGQVNSLLTF. The sequenced CDR3 bases are TGTGCCAGTAGTATCAGCGGCCAGGTAAATTCACTC. Full variable domain (missing parts from reference TRBV19 and TRBJ2-6): DGGITQSPKYLFRKEGQNVTLSCEQNLNHDAMYWYRQDPGQGLRLIYYSQIVNDFQKGDIAEGYSVSREKKESFPLTVTSAQKNPTAFYLCASSISGQVNSLLTFGAGSRLTVL.

In this sample, this clone turned up many times. CDR3 sequence reads: CASRKRAGAHNEQFF. CDR3 DNA, as far as it was read: TGTGCCAGTAGGAAGCGAGCGGGAGCACACAATGAG. The chain uses TRBV19 and TRBJ2-1; 8 bases are shared with TRBD2. The read halts 3 residues ahead of the CDR3 end, with the missing end drawn from the germline J gene. The ends lost 6 bases at V and 5 bases at J; junction bases unmatched: 9. Germline V CDR1 and CDR2: LNHDA, SQIVND (reference sequence). The CDR3 is 15 amino acids. Looking up the rest from reference TRBV19 and TRBJ2-1 gives the full variable domain: DGGITQSPKYLFRKEGQNVTLSCEQNLNHDAMYWYRQDPGQGLRLIYYSQIVNDFQKGDIAEGYSVSREKKESFPLTVTSAQKNPTAFYLCASRKRAGAHNEQFFGPGTRLTVL.

This clone was counted ten times or more. The read ends 3 residues early relative to the CDR3; the germline J gene fills the gap. This chain uses TRBV7-9 with TRBJ2-5; D possibly corresponds to TRBD2 (5 bases). Germline lookup yields CDR1 SEHNR and CDR2 FQNEAQ (reference sequence). The CDR3 contains 15 residues. V gave up 5 bases and J gave up 3 bases, with 16 bases separating them. CDR3 DNA, as far as it was read: TGTGCCAGCAGCCCCGGGGTGAGCCCAAAAGAGACC. Protein product: CASSPGVSPKET. The entire CDR3 protein reads CASSPGVSPKETQYF.

This clone was observed at least ten times. The read is 3 residues too short to cover the CDR3 end, so that end is filled in from the germline J gene. The chain recombines TRBV23-1 with TRBJ2-4; D is possibly TRBD1 (6 bases). TRBV23-1 is filed as an ORF, its function uncertain. The CDR3 runs to 14 residues. Trimming removed 8 bases at V and 8 bases at J, with 19 bases between. The CDR3 sequence is CASPGAGVMYIQYF. The part of the CDR3 DNA that was read is TGCGCCAGCCCAGGGGCAGGGGTAATGTACATT.